Each of the 25 T cell receptor beta chains below was sequenced from the same sample in a study of spatial heterogeneity in lung cancer. The sample's time point: sample taken at primary tumor resection. TCRdb reprocessed the 5' RACE reads with MiXCR, giving one entry per CDR3 protein. Of 45,000 to 55,000 distinct CDR3 sequences in the sample, roughly 5.7% are singletons; the top ten hold more than 9.5%. Sequences were derived from PBMCs, sampled at surgery. Receptors were obtained from a male donor with early-stage non-small cell lung cancer.

This clonotype occurred many times. The chain links TRBV4-1 to TRBJ1-2; D is uncertain. Trimming pared 0 bases from V and 2 bases from J, leaving 7 bases between. The germline gives CDR1 MGHRA, CDR2 YSYEKL. CDR3 length: 14 residues. The DNA of the CDR3 is TGCGCCAGCAGCCAAGATACCGAAAACTATGGCTACACCTTC. Protein product: CASSQDTENYGYTF.

This clonotype was seen ten or more times. V gene TRBV10-3 combines with J gene TRBJ2-1; D gene unclear. From germline, CDR1 is ENHRY and CDR2 SYGVKD. V gave up 6 bases and J gave up 3 bases, with 3 bases separating them. The CDR3 runs to 11 residues. CDR3 residues: CAISDYNEQFF. The CDR3 DNA is TGTGCCATCAGCGACTACAATGAGCAGTTCTTC.

The V call is TRBV12-3 or TRBV12-4, the J call TRBJ2-4; possible D gene TRBD2, 6 bases. Trimming removed 5 bases at V and 11 bases at J, with 16 bases between. The CDR3 contains 13 residues. CDR3 sequence: CASSPREPRVQYF. As DNA, the CDR3 is TGTGCCAGCAGTCCCCGGGAGCCCCGAGTTCAGTACTTC.

This clonotype was detected a few times. A much larger clone differs from this one at a single base, so this may be a read error. This chain joins TRBV12-3 or TRBV12-4 and TRBJ2-1, with TRBD2 matching 8 bases. There are 14 residues in the CDR3. The trim removed 6 bases at V and 8 bases at J, leaving 9 bases unmatched. In DNA form, the CDR3 reads TGTGCCAGCAGGGGACTAGTGGGAGAGGATGAGCAGTTCTTC. It codes for CASRGLVGEDEQFF.

The chain combines TRBV20-1 with TRBJ2-3; D is unresolved. The CDR3 runs 14 residues. The ends were cut back, 4 bases at V and 0 bases at J, with 11 bases in the middle. The germline V gene encodes CDR1 DFQATT and CDR2 SNEGSKA (reference sequence). The CDR3 sequence: CSAKLASSTDTQYF. The CDR3 DNA reads TGCAGTGCTAAACTCGCCTCTAGCACAGATACGCAGTATTTT.

This clonotype was observed at least ten times. The V call is TRBV19, the J call TRBJ1-1; D may be TRBD1 (6 bases). Germline CDR1 and CDR2: LNHDA and SQIVND (reference sequence). This CDR3 is built from 14 residues. The V and J ends lost 3 bases and 4 bases respectively, with 12 bases between them. This CDR3 is CASSMGQGSTEAFF. Here the CDR3 DNA reads TGTGCCAGTAGTATGGGGCAGGGGAGCACTGAAGCTTTCTTT.

This clonotype was observed at least ten times. The rearrangement links TRBV28 to TRBJ2-7; tentative D call: TRBD1 (6 bases). Trimming removed 1 base from V and 3 bases from J, with 19 bases in between. Germline loops: CDR1 MDHEN, CDR2 SYDVKM. The CDR3 has 17 amino acids. CDR3 residues: CASSLFRGAGDFYEQYF. The CDR3 region has the DNA TGTGCCAGCAGTTTATTTCGCGGAGCAGGGGATTTCTACGAGCAGTACTTC. Drawing the rest from reference TRBV28 and TRBJ2-7, the complete variable domain is DVKVTQSSRYLVKRTGEKVFLECVQDMDHENMFWYRQDPGLGLRLIYFSYDVKMKEKGDIPEGYSVSREKKERFSLILESASTNQTSMYLCASSLFRGAGDFYEQYFGPGTRLTVT.

This clonotype has ten or more counts. The chain couples TRBV4-1 to TRBJ2-1; TRBD1 matches at 8 bases. Germline V CDR1 and CDR2: MGHRA, YSYEKL. With 1 base clipped from V and 3 bases from J, the junction kept 5 bases outside the gene matches. This CDR3 spans 16 amino acids. The CDR3 loop reads CASSQADRVGYNEQFF. CDR3 nucleotide sequence: TGCGCCAGCAGCCAAGCGGACAGGGTAGGCTACAATGAGCAGTTCTTC.

This clonotype has ten or more counts. The genes are TRBV9 and TRBJ2-7; 7 nucleotides line up with TRBD2. The germline V gene has CDR1 SGDLS and CDR2 YYNGEE. CDR3 length: 14 amino acids. The junction had 2 bases not matched to a gene; V was cut back by 0 bases and J by 2 bases. The CDR3 protein is CASSVGTRAYEQYF. In nucleotides, the CDR3 is TGTGCCAGCAGCGTAGGGACTAGAGCCTACGAGCAGTACTTC.

A few counts support this clonotype. The rearrangement uses TRBV27 and TRBJ2-7, with D perhaps being TRBD1 or TRBD2 (7 bases each). Trimming shortened V by 3 bases and J by 2 bases, and 14 bases separated the two germline ends. Germline lookup yields CDR1 MNHEY and CDR2 SMNVEV (reference sequence). This CDR3 has 15 residues. DNA for the CDR3: TGTGCCAGCAGTTTCAGCGGGACAGAGCCCTACGAGCAGTACTTC. It encodes CASSFSGTEPYEQYF.

This chain links TRBV6-5 with TRBJ2-7; TRBD1 might be the D (7 bases). The CDR3 extends over 14 amino acids. The V gene's germline CDR1 is MNHEY and CDR2 SVGAGI. V was cut by 6 bases and J by 6 bases, with 18 bases left in between. The CDR3 here is CASSRLTGDFEQYF. DNA of the CDR3: TGTGCCAGCAGCCGTCTCACAGGGGACTTCGAGCAGTACTTC.

This clonotype came up many times. The chain couples TRBV20-1 to TRBJ2-7; no firm D call. CDR1 and CDR2 (germline): DFQATT, SNEGSKA (reference sequence). V was trimmed by 6 bases and J by 6 bases, leaving 12 bases between them. The CDR3 extends over 11 amino acids. As DNA, the CDR3 is TGCAGTGCCCTTGCCCAACTCGAGCAGTACTTC. Protein: CSALAQLEQYF.

This clonotype was seen ten or more times. This chain uses TRBV28 with TRBJ2-2; TRBD2 matches 8 bases. V dropped 6 bases and J dropped 3; count of bases not matched to a gene: 9. This CDR3 contains 16 residues. The germline V gene has CDR1 MDHEN and CDR2 SYDVKM. The CDR3 nucleotides read TGTGCCAGCAGGGGAGCGGGAGTGCAGGACACCGGGGAGCTGTTTTTT. As protein: CASRGAGVQDTGELFF.

Ten or more counts support this clonotype. The chain uses TRBV5-6 and TRBJ1-1; 7 nucleotides agree with TRBD1. V lost 2 bases to trimming and J lost 1 base; unmatched junction nucleotides: 5. Germline CDR1 reads SGHDT; CDR2 reads YYEEEE. The length of the CDR3 is 15 residues. CDR3 bases: TGTGCCAGCAGCTTAAGGGACAGAGGGAACACTGAAGCTTTCTTT. This translates into CASSLRDRGNTEAFF.

This sequence joins TRBV4-2 and TRBJ2-7, with 7 bases lining up with TRBD2. J gave up 3 bases and V 3 bases, and 11 bases lay outside the gene matches. This CDR3 has 16 residues. Germline V gene data show CDR1 as LGHNA and CDR2 as YNFKEQ. In nucleotides, the CDR3 is TGTGCCAGCAGCCACAAAGGCGGGGGAGAAAACTACGAGCAGTACTTC. Translation: CASSHKGGGENYEQYF.

This chain connects TRBV11-2 to TRBJ2-7, with unresolved D. Germline V gives CDR1 SGHAT, CDR2 FQNNGV. The CDR3 totals 13 residues. Trimming cost V 3 bases and J 6 bases, with 12 bases left between them. The CDR3 protein is CASSFGPTREQYF. For the CDR3, the DNA is TGTGCCAGCAGCTTTGGGCCAACCCGCGAGCAGTACTTC. Full variable domain (remainder filled in from reference TRBV11-2 and TRBJ2-7): EAGVAQSPRYKIIEKRQSVAFWCNPISGHATLYWYQQILGQGPKLLIQFQNNGVVDDSQLPKDRFSAERLKGVDSTLKIQPAKLEDSAVYLCASSFGPTREQYFGPGTRLTVT.

In its sample, this clonotype was seen many times. This chain's CDR3 is CASSQGTAGELFF. Written as DNA, the CDR3 is TGTGCCAGCAGCCAGGGTACGGCCGGGGAGCTGTTTTTT. The chain links TRBV3-1 to TRBJ2-2; D is uncertain. V was pared by 3 bases and J by 6 bases, with 8 bases between. Germline V gene data show CDR1 as LGHDT and CDR2 as YNNKEL (reference sequence). The CDR3 runs 13 residues.

This clonotype appeared many times. This chain uses TRBV2 with TRBJ2-3, with 8 bases fitting TRBD2. Germline CDR1 and CDR2: SNHLY and FYNNEI. CDR3 size: 13 residues. V trimming: 5 bases; J trimming: 4 bases; junction bases outside the gene matches: 2. The CDR3, as DNA: TGTGCCAGCAGTTCGGGAGGGGCAGATACGCAGTATTTT. The encoded protein is CASSSGGADTQYF.

The sample holds many counts of this clonotype. The chain joins TRBV20-1 to TRBJ2-3; possibly TRBD2 for D (6 bases). The V end lost 6 bases, the J end lost 1 base, and 17 bases lay between the germline ends. CDR1 is DFQATT and CDR2 is SNEGSKA in the germline V gene (reference sequence). The CDR3 consists of 15 residues. The CDR3 loop is CSAPPSGGRTDTQYF. CDR3 in DNA: TGCAGTGCCCCTCCCAGCGGAGGGCGCACAGATACGCAGTATTTT.

This clonotype was counted many times. V is TRBV5-6 and J is TRBJ2-1; D is perhaps TRBD2 (6 bases). The CDR3 has 15 amino acids. Trimming removed 0 bases at V and 7 bases at J, with 14 bases between. Germline values: CDR1 SGHDT, CDR2 YYEEEE. CDR3 in amino acids: CASSLGLVGVNEQFF. As DNA, the CDR3 is TGTGCCAGCAGCTTGGGACTAGTTGGGGTGAATGAGCAGTTCTTC.

This clonotype occurred many times. The genes are TRBV4-2 and TRBJ2-2, with D perhaps TRBD1 (6 bases). CDR3 length: 16 amino acids. With 5 bases removed from V and 1 base from J, the gap between germline ends came to 14 bases. Germline V CDR1 and CDR2: LGHNA, YNFKEQ. CDR3 DNA sequence: TGTGCCAGCAGCACCCGACCACAGGGGAACACCGGGGAGCTGTTTTTT. This codes for CASSTRPQGNTGELFF.

V gene TRBV29-1 combines with J gene TRBJ2-3; D is unresolved. The germline V gene encodes CDR1 SQVTM and CDR2 ANQGSEA. Trimming took 4 bases from V and 2 from J, leaving 4 bases between them. The CDR3 has 11 residues. CDR3 protein: CSVGFTDTQYF. The CDR3, as DNA: TGCAGCGTTGGGTTCACAGATACGCAGTATTTT.

This clonotype was observed many times. This chain uses TRBV19 with TRBJ2-6, with 7 bases identical to TRBD1. V lost 4 bases and J lost 4; bases outside the gene matches: 7. The germline CDR1 and CDR2 sequences are LNHDA and SQIVND (reference sequence). The CDR3 loop spans 16 amino acids. CDR3 sequence: CASSTRQGLGANVLTF. The DNA for the CDR3 is TGTGCCAGTAGTACCCGACAGGGCTTAGGGGCCAACGTCCTGACTTTC. Drawing the rest from reference TRBV19 and TRBJ2-6, the complete variable domain is DGGITQSPKYLFRKEGQNVTLSCEQNLNHDAMYWYRQDPGQGLRLIYYSQIVNDFQKGDIAEGYSVSREKKESFPLTVTSAQKNPTAFYLCASSTRQGLGANVLTFGAGSRLTVL.

CDR3 nucleotides: TGTGCCAGCAGTTTTTTGTCCGGGAGCGGTAGTGAGCAGTTCTTC. This codes for CASSFLSGSGSEQFF. The rearrangement uses TRBV12-3 or TRBV12-4 and TRBJ2-1; tentatively, D is TRBD2 (6 bases). This CDR3 is built from 15 residues. The V end lost 3 bases, the J end lost 9 bases, and 18 bases lay between the germline ends.

This clonotype came up many times. This chain joins TRBV12-3 or TRBV12-4 and TRBJ1-2; possible D gene TRBD1, 6 bases. The CDR3 runs to 13 residues. Trimming left V 7 bases short and J 7 bases short, with 16 bases between. DNA of the CDR3: TGTGCCAGCAACCTAAACAGGGAAGGTGGCTACACCTTC. This encodes CASNLNREGGYTF.